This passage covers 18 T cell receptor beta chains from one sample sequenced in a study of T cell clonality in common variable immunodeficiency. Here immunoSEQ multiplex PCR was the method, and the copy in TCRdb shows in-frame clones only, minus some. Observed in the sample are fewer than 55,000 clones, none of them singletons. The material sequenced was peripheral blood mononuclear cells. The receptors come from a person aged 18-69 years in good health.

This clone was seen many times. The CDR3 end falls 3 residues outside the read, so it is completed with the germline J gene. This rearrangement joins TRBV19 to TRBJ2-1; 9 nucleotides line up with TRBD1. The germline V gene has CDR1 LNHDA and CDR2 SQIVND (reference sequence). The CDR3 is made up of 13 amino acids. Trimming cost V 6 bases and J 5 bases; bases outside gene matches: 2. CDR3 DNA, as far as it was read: TGTGCCAGTAGGGGGACAGGGAACAATGAG. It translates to CASRGTGNNE. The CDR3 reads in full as CASRGTGNNEQFF. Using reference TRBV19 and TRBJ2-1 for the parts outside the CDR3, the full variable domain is DGGITQSPKYLFRKEGQNVTLSCEQNLNHDAMYWYRQDPGQGLRLIYYSQIVNDFQKGDIAEGYSVSREKKESFPLTVTSAQKNPTAFYLCASRGTGNNEQFFGPGTRLTVL.

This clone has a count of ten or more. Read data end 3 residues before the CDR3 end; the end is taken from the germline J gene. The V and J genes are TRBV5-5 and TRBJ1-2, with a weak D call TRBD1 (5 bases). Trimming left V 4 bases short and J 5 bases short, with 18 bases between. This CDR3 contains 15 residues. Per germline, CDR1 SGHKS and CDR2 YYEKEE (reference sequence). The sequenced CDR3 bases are TGTGCCAGCAGCCTAGAGCCGACAGCGTTATATGGC. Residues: CASSLEPTALYG. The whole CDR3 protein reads CASSLEPTALYGYTF.

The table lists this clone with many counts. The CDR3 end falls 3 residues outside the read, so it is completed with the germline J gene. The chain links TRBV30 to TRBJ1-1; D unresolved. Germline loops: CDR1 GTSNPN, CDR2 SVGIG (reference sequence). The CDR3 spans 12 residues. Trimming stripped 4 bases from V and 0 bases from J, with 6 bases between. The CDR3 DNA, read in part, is TGTGCCTGGACAATTTTGAACACTGAA. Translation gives CAWTILNTE. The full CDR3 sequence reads CAWTILNTEAFF.

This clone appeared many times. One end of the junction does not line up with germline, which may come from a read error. This chain's CDR3 is CASTYETPTGTDSALHF. The sequenced part of the CDR3 DNA is TGCGCCAGCACTTATGAGACCCCGACAGGCACGGATTCAGCC. The rearrangement joins TRBV5-1 to TRBJ1-6; tentative D call: TRBD1 (6 bases). The CDR3 end lies 3 residues beyond the end of the read and is filled in from the germline J gene. Germline lookup yields CDR1 SGHRS and CDR2 YFSETQ. The CDR3 is made up of 17 amino acids.

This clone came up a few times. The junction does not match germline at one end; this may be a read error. CDR3 sequence reads: CGAVIESNQPQHF. The sequenced CDR3 bases are TGCGGTGCTGTGATAGAAAGCAATCAGCCC. The genes are TRBV20-1 and TRBJ1-5; D is uncertain. The observed sequence ends 3 residues before the CDR3 terminus, with the missing tail filled in from the germline J gene. Germline V gene lookup returns CDR1 DFQATT and CDR2 SNEGSKA (reference sequence). There are 13 residues in the CDR3.

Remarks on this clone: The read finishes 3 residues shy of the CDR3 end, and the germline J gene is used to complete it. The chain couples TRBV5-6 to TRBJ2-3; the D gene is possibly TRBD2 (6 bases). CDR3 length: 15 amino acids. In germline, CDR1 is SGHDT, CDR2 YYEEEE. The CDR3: CASSSGLLSNQPQYF. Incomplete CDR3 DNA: TGTGCCAGCAGCTCGGGACTTCTTAGCAATCAGCCG.

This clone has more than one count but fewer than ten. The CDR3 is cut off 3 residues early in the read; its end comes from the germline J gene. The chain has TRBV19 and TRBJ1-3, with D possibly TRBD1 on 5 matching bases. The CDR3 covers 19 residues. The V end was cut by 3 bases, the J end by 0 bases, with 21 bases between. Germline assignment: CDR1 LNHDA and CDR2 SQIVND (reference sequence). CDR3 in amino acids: CASSIAKVQGALSGNTIYF. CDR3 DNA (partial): TGTGCCAGTAGTATTGCGAAGGTTCAGGGTGCCCTCTCTGGAAACACC. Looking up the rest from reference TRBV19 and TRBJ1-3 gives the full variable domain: DGGITQSPKYLFRKEGQNVTLSCEQNLNHDAMYWYRQDPGQGLRLIYYSQIVNDFQKGDIAEGYSVSREKKESFPLTVTSAQKNPTAFYLCASSIAKVQGALSGNTIYFGEGSWLTVV.

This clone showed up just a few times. CDR3: CASSIGTGGIGYTF. The covered CDR3 bases are TGTGCCAGTAGTATCGGGACAGGGGGGATTGGC. V usage is TRBV19 and J usage is TRBJ1-2; 11 nucleotides line up with TRBD1. The read terminates 3 residues ahead of where the CDR3 ends, so the germline J gene completes it. The CDR3 contains 14 residues. CDR1 and CDR2 (germline): LNHDA, SQIVND (reference sequence). V lost 3 bases and J lost 7; bases outside the gene matches: 4.

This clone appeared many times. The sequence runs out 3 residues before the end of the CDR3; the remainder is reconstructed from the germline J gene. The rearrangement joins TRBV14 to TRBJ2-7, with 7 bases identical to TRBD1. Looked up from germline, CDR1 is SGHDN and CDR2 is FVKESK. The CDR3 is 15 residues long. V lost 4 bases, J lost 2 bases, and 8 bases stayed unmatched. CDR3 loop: CASSPPGTVTYEQYF. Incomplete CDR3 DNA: TGTGCCAGCAGCCCACCCGGGACAGTAACCTACGAG.

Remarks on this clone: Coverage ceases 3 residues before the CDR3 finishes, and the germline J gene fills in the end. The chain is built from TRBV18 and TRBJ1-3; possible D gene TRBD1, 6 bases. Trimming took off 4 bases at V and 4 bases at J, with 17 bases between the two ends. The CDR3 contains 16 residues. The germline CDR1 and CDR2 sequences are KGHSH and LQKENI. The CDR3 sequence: CASSLQGGALGNTIYF. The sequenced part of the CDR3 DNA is TGTGCCAGCTCACTACAGGGAGGAGCGTTGGGAAACACC.

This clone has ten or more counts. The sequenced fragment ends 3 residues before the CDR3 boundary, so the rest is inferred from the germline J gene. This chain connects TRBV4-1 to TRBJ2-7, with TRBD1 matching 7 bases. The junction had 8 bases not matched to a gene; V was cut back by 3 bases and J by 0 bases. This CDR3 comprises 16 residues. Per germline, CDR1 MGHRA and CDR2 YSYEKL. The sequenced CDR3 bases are TGCGCCAGCAGCCACCTGGGCCGGGACAGCTCCTACGAG. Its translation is CASSHLGRDSSYE. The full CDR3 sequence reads CASSHLGRDSSYEQYF.

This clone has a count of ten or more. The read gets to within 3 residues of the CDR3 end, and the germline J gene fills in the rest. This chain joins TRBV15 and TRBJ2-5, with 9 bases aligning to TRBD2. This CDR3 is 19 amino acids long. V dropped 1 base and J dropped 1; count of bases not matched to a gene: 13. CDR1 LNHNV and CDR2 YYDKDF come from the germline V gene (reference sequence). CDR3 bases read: TGTGCCACCAGCAGAGGGGGCCAGCGGGAGGTTGGGGGCCAAGAGACC. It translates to CATSRGGQREVGGQET. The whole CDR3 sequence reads CATSRGGQREVGGQETQYF.

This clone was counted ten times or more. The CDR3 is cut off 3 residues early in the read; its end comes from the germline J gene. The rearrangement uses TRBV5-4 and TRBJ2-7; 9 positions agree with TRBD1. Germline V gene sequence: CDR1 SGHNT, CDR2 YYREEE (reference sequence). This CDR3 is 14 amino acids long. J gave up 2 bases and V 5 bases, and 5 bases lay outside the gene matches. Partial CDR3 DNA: TGTGCCAGCAGACGCGACAGGGGGGCCTACGAG. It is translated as CASRRDRGAYE. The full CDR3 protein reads CASRRDRGAYEQYF. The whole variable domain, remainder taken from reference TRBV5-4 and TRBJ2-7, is ETGVTQSPTHLIKTRGQQVTLRCSSQSGHNTVSWYQQALGQGPQFIFQYYREEENGRGNFPPRFSGLQFPNYSSELNVNALELDDSALYLCASRRDRGAYEQYFGPGTRLTVT.

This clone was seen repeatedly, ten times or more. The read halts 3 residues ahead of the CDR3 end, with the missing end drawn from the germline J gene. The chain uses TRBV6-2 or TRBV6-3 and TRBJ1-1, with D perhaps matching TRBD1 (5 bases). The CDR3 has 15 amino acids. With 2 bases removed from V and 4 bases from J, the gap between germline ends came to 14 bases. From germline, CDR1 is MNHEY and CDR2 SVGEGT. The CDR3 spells CASSYRPGRGTEAFF. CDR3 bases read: TGTGCCAGCAGTTACCGTCCAGGGCGTGGCACTGAA.

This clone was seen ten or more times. CDR3 loop: CASSLVAGQGSGELFF. The part of the CDR3 DNA that was read is TGCGCCAGCAGCTTGGTCGCGGGACAGGGCTCCGGGGAG. The rearrangement links TRBV5-1 to TRBJ2-2, with 9 bases that match TRBD1. The read ends 3 residues shy of where the CDR3 ends; the end is completed using the germline J gene. This CDR3 is built from 16 residues. The ends lost 0 bases at V and 6 bases at J; junction bases unmatched: 6. Looked up from germline, CDR1 is SGHRS and CDR2 is YFSETQ.

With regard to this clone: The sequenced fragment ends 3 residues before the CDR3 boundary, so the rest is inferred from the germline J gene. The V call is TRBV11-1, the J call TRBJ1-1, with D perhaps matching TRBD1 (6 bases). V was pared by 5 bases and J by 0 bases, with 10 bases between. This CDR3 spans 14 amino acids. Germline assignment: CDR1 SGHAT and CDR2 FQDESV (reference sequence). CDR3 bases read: TGTGCCAGCAGCGACCGGGACATGAACACTGAA. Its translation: CASSDRDMNTE. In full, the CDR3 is CASSDRDMNTEAFF.

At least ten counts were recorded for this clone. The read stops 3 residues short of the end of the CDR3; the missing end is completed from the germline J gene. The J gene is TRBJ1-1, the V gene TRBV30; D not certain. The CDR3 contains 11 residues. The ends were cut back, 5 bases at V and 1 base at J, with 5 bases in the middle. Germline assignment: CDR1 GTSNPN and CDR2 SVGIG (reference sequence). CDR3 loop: CAWGGNTEAFF. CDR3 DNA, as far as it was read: TGTGCCTGGGGCGGGAACACTGAA. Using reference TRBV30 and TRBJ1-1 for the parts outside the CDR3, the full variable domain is SQTIHQWPATLVQPVGSPLSLECTVEGTSNPNLYWYRQAAGRGLQLLFYSVGIGQISSEVPQNLSASRPQDRQFILSSKKLLLSDSGFYLCAWGGNTEAFFGQGTRLTVV.

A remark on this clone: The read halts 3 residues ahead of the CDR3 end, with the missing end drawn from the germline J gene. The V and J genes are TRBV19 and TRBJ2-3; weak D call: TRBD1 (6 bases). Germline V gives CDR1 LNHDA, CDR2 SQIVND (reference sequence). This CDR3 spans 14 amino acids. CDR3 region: CASSRQGINQPQYF. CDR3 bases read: TGTGCCAGTAGTCGTCAGGGGATCAATCAGCCG.